This T cell receptor (beta chain) was found in a study of OX40 agonist ivuxolimab in advanced cancers. General study points: Some of the lowest clonal expansion was seen in partial responders at 0.1-3.0 mg/kg. Expanded clones were, on average, more numerous in CD8+ T cells than in CD4+.

Libraries were prepared by immunoSEQ multiplex PCR; TCRdb keeps only in-frame clonotypes and omits some of them. The sample has 42,000 or so clones; around 84% are singletons. As for this clone: What it binds is unknown.

This TCR was recovered from an adult with an advanced solid tumor such as melanoma, head and neck, liver or kidney cancer. This specimen was CD4+ or CD8+ T cells sorted from blood, taken in a trial of the OX40 agonist ivuxolimab.

CDR3 sequence: CASSPREDQPQHF. Here the CDR3 DNA reads TGTGCCAGCAGTCCTAGGGAGGATCAGCCCCAGCATTTT. The chain employs TRBV6-6 and TRBJ1-5, with unresolved D. CDR3 size: 13 residues. Trimming cost V 5 bases and J 5 bases, with 10 bases left between them. Germline values: CDR1 MNHNY, CDR2 SVGAGI (reference sequence).